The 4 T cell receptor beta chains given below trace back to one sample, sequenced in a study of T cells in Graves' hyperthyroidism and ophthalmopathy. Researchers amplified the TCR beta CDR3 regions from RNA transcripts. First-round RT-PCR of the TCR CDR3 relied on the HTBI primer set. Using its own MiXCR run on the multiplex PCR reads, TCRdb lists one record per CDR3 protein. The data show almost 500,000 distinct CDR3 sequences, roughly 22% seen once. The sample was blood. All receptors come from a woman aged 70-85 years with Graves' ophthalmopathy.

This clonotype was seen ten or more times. CDR3 nucleotide sequence: TGCAGCGTTGTCTCCCAGAGCACAGATACGCAGTATTTT. Translation gives CSVVSQSTDTQYF. The genes are TRBV29-1 and TRBJ2-3; no firm D call. Germline CDR1 reads SQVTM; CDR2 reads ANQGSEA. The V and J ends lost 4 bases and 0 bases respectively, with 8 bases between them. CDR3 length: 13 amino acids.

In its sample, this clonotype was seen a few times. The CDR3 sequence: CASSLKTGGRDIQYF. In nucleotides, the CDR3 is TGCGCCAGCAGCTTGAAGACAGGGGGCAGGGACATTCAGTACTTC. The V call is TRBV5-1, the J call TRBJ2-4; 10 nucleotides line up with TRBD1. CDR3 size: 15 residues. V gave up 1 base and J gave up 8 bases; unmatched junction bases: 6. Germline V gives CDR1 SGHRS, CDR2 YFSETQ.

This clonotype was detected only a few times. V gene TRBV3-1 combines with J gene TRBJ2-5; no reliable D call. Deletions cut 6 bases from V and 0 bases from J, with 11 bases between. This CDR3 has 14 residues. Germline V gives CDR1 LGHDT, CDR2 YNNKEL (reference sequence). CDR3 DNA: TGTGCCAGCAGTATGATAGGGTACCAAGAGACCCAGTACTTC. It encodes CASSMIGYQETQYF.

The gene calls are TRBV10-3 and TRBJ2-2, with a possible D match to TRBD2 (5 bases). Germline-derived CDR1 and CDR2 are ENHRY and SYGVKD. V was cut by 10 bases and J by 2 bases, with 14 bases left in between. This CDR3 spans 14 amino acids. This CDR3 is CATGGTVNTGELFF. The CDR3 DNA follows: TGTGCCACAGGAGGAACAGTCAACACCGGGGAGCTGTTTTTT.